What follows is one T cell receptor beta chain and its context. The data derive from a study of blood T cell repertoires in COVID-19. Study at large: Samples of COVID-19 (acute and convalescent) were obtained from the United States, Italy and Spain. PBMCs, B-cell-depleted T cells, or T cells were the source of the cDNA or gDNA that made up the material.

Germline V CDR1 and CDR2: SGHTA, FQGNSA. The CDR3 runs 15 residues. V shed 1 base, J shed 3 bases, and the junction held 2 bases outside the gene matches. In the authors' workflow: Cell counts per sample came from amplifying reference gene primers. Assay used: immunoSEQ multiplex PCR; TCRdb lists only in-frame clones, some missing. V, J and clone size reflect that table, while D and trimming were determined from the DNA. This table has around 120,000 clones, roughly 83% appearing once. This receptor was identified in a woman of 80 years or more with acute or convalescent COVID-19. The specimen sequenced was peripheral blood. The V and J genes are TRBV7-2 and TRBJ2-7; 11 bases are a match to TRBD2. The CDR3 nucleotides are TGTGCCAGCAGCTTAGTGGGACTAGCGGTCTACGAGCAGTACTTC. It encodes CASSLVGLAVYEQYF.